This TCR beta chain originates from a study of tumor-infiltrating lymphocytes in primary liver carcinoma (TCRdb year 2017). For the study in its entirety: Of the five patients (three men and two women, aged 30 to 69 years), four had hepatocellular carcinoma and one had combined HCC and intrahepatic cholangiocarcinoma. To link TCRbeta repertoire diversity to the local molecular phenotype, the approximately 25 tumor region samples were profiled with Agilent mRNA microarrays. Technical replicate repertoires showed high reproducibility, with mean shared-clone rates approximately 0.9 and correlation coefficients above 0.98. The study combined TCRbeta repertoire sequencing, expression microarrays and whole-exome sequencing across five regions of each liver tumor, with adjacent normal tissue and blood. Samples yielded roughly 3.65 to 7.5 million productive TCRbeta reads; read depth did not differ significantly between tissue types. A total of 35 specimens from 5 patients, comprising about 25 tumor regions, 5 adjacent noncancerous liver tissues and 5 peripheral blood samples, were covered by TCRbeta repertoire sequencing. The five patients had tumors of stage T1-T3 N0M0, with maximum diameters ranging from 4.2 to 10 cm.

The germline V gene encodes CDR1 MDHEN and CDR2 SYDVKM. Inclusive of the bounding cysteine and phenylalanine, the CDR3 is 15 residues long. Just CDR3 DNA is preserved here, 45 bases in frame from base 1. Without any cell sorting, total RNA and DNA were extracted together from 20-30 mg of bulk tissue using the AllPrep DNA/RNA mini kit. Surgical resection was performed in China between 2015 and early 2016 on a few patients with histopathologically diagnosed primary liver carcinoma. At the time of sampling, the patients had chronic HBV infection and had not received any treatment. Each tumor was sampled at five spatially separated regions: the tumor centre plus the superior, inferior, left-lateral and right-lateral poles. Histological examination found more than 90% viable tumor cells in every tumor sample. Fresh tumor and adjacent tissue pieces were bisected, with one half stored in RNAlater at -80 degrees C and the other half sent for histology.

A constant-region primer and ProtoScript II reverse transcriptase were used to reverse-transcribe TCRbeta-specific cDNA from roughly 0.5 ug total RNA. TCRbeta libraries were built with three nested multiplex PCR rounds, a slightly modified ARM-PCR procedure. Multiplex TRBV1-TRBV30 forward primers and a Cbeta reverse primer were used in the first two PCR rounds, each of which was run for around 9 cycles. Sample barcodes and Illumina adapters were added in a final 25-cycle PCR using Deep VentR polymerase. Amplicons of 200-500 bp were gel-purified with a QIAquick gel extraction kit before sequencing. TCRbeta amplicons were sequenced on an Illumina HiSeq 2500 with 250-bp paired-end reads. The authors' pipeline ran thus. To recover full CDR3 sequences, reads were quality-trimmed using Trimmomatic v0.33 and paired reads were then merged using FLASH v1.2.11. V, D and J germline segments were assigned to the rearranged TCRbeta sequences using MiGEC v1.2.1b. Clonotype statistics and Shannon-Wiener diversity indices were computed with VDJtools v1.0.0. To reduce sampling bias, subsequent analyses other than the diversity analysis used only the 250 most abundant clonotypes in each sample. Through fastp at Q25 and MiXCR, TCRdb rebuilt clones from the public reads, retaining in-frame beta chains. Rows merge per CDR3 protein into single entries with the most common DNA and genes. These V and J calls are TCRdb output, not the study's own analysis. The sample records 50,000 or so distinct CDR3 sequences, around 77% of which are singletons. The ten largest clones add up to approximately 25% of the sample.

Summary of the overall study and its limitations: Comparison of CD4+ and CD8+ T cell repertoires was precluded by the use of bulk unsorted samples. Only five patients were included in the study, and the authors note that the findings should be validated in a larger study. Repertoire overlap was higher between tumor regions (mean roughly 35%) than tumor-adjacent (17%) or tumor-blood (14%) pairs, consistent with antigen-driven expansion. Compared with blood, tumors had a significantly larger share of the repertoire taken up by the top 250 clones (p = 0.039). Because only the TCR beta chain was sequenced and unpaired alpha chains were not captured, true repertoire diversity is likely underestimated. Just about 8-25% of top clones turned up in all five regions of a tumor, which suggests spatial heterogeneity among tumor-infiltrating T cells.

Of note for this clonotype: Its target antigen remains unknown. One end of the junction is discordant with germline, which a read error may explain.

The chain uses TRBV28 and TRBJ2-6, with the identity of the D gene unclear. The sequenced sample consisted of liver tumor tissue from sampling region 5. The sample's cell subset or site label, in plain terms: tumor region T5, tumor centre. This TCR came from a man aged 35 to 55 with primary liver carcinoma and hepatitis B virus infection. The DNA sequence is TGTGCGAGCAGTTCCAGTTACTCTGGGGCCAACGTCCTGACTTTC. This sequence encodes CASSSSYSGANVLTF.